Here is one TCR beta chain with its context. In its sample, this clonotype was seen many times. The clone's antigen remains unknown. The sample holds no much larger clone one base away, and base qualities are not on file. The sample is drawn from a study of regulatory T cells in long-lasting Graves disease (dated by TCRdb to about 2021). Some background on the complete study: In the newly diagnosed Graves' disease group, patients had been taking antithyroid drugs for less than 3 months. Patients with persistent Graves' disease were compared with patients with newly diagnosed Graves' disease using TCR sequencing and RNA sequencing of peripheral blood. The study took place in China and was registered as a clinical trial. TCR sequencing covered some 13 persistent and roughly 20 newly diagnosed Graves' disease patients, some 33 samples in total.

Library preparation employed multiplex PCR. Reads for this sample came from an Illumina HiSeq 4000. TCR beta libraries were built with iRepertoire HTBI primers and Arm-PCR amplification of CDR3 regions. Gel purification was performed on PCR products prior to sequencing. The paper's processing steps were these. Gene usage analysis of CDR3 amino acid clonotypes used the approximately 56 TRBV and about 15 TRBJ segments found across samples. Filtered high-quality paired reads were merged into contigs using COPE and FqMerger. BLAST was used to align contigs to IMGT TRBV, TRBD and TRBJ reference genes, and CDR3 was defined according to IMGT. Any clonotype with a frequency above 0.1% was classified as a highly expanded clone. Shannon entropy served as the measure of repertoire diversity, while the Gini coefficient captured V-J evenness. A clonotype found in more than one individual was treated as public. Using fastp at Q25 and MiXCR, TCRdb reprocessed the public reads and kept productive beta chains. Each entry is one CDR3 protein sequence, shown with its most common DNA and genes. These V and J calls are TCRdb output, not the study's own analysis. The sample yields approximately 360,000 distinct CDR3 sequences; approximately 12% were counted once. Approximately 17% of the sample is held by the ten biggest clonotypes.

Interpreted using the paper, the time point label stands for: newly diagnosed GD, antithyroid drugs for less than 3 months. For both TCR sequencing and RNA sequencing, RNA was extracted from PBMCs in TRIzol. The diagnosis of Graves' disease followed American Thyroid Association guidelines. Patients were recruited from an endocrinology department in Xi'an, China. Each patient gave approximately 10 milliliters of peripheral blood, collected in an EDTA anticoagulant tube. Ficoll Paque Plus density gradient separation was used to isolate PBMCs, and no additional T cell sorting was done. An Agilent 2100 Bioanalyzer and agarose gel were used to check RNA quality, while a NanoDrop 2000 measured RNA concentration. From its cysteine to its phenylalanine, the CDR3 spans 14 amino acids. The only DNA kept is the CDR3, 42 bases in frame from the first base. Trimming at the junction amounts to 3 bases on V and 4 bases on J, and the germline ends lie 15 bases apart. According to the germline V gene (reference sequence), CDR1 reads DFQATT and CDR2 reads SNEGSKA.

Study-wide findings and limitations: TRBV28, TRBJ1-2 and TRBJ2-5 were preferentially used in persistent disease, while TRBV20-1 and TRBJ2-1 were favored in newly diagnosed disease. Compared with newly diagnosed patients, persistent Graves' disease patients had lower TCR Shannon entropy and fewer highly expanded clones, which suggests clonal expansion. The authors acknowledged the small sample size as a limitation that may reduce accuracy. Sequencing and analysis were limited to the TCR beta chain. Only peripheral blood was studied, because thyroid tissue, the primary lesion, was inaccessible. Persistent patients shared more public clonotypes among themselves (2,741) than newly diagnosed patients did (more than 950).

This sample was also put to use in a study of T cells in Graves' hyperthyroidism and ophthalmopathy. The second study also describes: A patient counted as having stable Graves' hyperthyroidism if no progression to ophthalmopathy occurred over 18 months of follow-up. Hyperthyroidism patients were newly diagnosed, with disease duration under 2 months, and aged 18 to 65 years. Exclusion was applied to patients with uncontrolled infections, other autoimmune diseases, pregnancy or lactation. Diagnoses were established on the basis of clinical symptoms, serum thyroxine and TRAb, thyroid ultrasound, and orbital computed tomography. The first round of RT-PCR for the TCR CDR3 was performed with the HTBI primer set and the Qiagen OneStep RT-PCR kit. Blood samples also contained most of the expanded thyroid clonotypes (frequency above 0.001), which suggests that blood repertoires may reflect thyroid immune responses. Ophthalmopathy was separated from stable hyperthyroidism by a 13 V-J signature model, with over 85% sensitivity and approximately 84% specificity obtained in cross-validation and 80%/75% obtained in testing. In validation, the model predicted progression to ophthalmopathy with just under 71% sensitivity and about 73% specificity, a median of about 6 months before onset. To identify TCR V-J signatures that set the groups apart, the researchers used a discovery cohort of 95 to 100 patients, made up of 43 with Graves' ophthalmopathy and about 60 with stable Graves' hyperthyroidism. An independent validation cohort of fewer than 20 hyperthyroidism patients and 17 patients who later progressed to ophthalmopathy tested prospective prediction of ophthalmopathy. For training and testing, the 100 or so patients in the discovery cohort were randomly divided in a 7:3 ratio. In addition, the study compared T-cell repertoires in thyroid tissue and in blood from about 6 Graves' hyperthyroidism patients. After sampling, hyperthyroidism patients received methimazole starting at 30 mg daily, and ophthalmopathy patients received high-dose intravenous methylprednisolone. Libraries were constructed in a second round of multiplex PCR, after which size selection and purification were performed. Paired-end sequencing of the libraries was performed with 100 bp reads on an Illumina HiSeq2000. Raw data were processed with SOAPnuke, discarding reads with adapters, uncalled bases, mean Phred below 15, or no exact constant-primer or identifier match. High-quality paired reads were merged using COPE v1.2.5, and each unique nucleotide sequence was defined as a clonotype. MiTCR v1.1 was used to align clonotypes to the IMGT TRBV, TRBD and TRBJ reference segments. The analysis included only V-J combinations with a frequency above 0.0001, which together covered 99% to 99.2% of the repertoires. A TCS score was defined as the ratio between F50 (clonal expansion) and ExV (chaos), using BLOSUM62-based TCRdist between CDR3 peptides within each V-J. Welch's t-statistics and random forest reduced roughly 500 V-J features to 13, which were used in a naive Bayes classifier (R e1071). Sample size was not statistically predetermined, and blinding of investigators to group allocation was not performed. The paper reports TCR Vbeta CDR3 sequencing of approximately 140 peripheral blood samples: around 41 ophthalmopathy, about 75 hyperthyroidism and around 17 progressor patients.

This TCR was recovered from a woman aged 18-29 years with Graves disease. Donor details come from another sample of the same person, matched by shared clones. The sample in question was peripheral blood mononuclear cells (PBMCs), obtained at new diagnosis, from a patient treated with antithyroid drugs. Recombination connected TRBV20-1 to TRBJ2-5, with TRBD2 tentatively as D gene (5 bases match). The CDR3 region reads CSASPRVGAETQYF. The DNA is TGCAGTGCTAGCCCCCGAGTGGGAGCAGAGACCCAGTACTTC.